This TCR beta chain is drawn from a study of T-cell reconstitution after alpha-beta-depleted transplantation in children. Study results and limitations: High day-60 TCRbeta diversity in some patients came from surviving recipient T cells and thymic progenitors. Several hundred rapidly expanded clones from non-depleted graft cells reportedly supplied alpha-beta T cells about two months post-transplant. A year had passed since transplant, and T-cell counts and diversity by then came mostly from newly produced T cells.

Unique molecular identifiers featured in how the TCRbeta library was prepared. TCRdb reprocessed the PCR reads via MiXCR and lists one record per CDR3 protein. The sample holds 150,000 to 200,000 distinct CDR3 sequences, around 5.9% seen once. This clonotype came up many times. Its antigen is as yet unknown. This receptor was identified in a girl less than two years old with combined immunodeficiency, due to receive a stem cell transplant. Sequenced material: PBMCs, taken before TCRalphabeta/CD19-depleted stem cell transplant.

CDR3 nucleotide sequence: TGCGCCAGCAGCCAAAATCCGGGACAGTCCTACGAGCAGTACTTC. This encodes CASSQNPGQSYEQYF. The V call is TRBV4-3, the J call TRBJ2-7, with 7 bases aligning to TRBD1. Trimming cost V 2 bases and J 1 base; bases outside gene matches: 5. This CDR3 is 15 amino acids long. CDR1 is LGHNA and CDR2 is YSLEER in the germline V gene.